The rows below give T cell receptor beta chains drawn from one sample of a study of Graves' ophthalmopathy and Graves' hyperthyroidism. TCRdb processed the multiplex PCR reads anew with MiXCR; each CDR3 protein has one entry. The table has around 520,000 distinct CDR3 sequences, roughly 40% seen once. The sequencing sample was made of peripheral blood or thyroid tissue (not recorded which). These receptors were collected from an adult man with Graves' hyperthyroidism. Each CDR3 is given with its conserved first and last residue. The D gene is left open where the match is weak. A clone size is listed for some rows: how often the clone was seen (once, few, many), or a class if it is expanded.

TRBV4-1	TRBJ1-4	many	.	CASSPGSGGTNEKLFF	TGCGCCAGCAGCCCTGGGTCGGGCGGGACTAATGAAAAACTGTTTTTT
TRBV12-3/TRBV12-4	TRBJ2-5	many	.	CASSSNGLQETQYF	TGTGCCAGCAGTTCAAACGGACTCCAAGAGACCCAGTACTTC
TRBV11-2	TRBJ1-1	many	TRBD1	CASSLGQGESTEAFF	TGTGCCAGCAGCCTGGGACAGGGAGAGAGCACTGAAGCTTTCTTT
TRBV19	TRBJ2-3	.	TRBD1	CASSIPTGVRADTQYF	TGTGCCAGTAGTATTCCTACAGGGGTGAGGGCAGATACGCAGTATTTT
TRBV19	TRBJ1-3	many	.	CASSISSGSSGNTIYF	TGTGCCAGTAGTATCTCCTCGGGAAGCTCTGGAAACACCATATATTTT
TRBV10-1	TRBJ1-1	.	.	CASSPESTRETNTEAFF	TGTGCCAGCTCACCAGAATCGACACGGGAAACAAACACTGAAGCTTTCTTT
TRBV6-1	TRBJ1-2	many	TRBD1	CASSEEFWDRGDGYTF	TGTGCCAGCAGTGAGGAATTCTGGGACAGGGGGGATGGCTACACCTTC
TRBV9	TRBJ1-4	few	.	CASSPHQEFGKLFF	TGTGCCAGCAGCCCCCACCAAGAATTCGGAAAACTGTTTTTT
TRBV4-3	TRBJ1-1	.	.	CASSQGGNGSLSTEAFF	TGCGCCAGCAGCCAAGGAGGCAATGGGTCCTTGAGCACTGAAGCTTTCTTT
TRBV12-3/TRBV12-4	TRBJ2-2	many	.	CASSFGRTTGELFF	TGTGCCAGCAGTTTCGGACGGACGACCGGGGAGCTGTTTTTT
TRBV13	TRBJ1-6	many	TRBD1	CASSKGQGVHSPLHF	TGTGCCAGCAGCAAAGGACAGGGTGTACATTCACCCCTCCACTTT
TRBV5-8	TRBJ1-1	many	TRBD1	CASSHSDRDTEAFF	TGTGCCAGCAGCCACTCGGACAGGGACACTGAAGCTTTCTTT
TRBV7-8	TRBJ2-1	.	TRBD2	CASSWGSGGAREQFF	TGTGCCAGCAGCTGGGGTAGCGGGGGGGCCAGGGAGCAGTTCTTC
TRBV6-5	TRBJ2-5	many	.	CASRTSGSPETQYF	TGTGCCAGCAGAACCTCAGGGTCCCCGGAGACCCAGTACTTC
TRBV7-9	TRBJ2-1	few	TRBD1	CASSLVGQGQFF	TGTGCCAGCAGCCTCGTCGGACAGGGGCAATTCTTC
TRBV7-9	TRBJ2-3	once	.	CASNFRDGTTDTQYF	TGTGCCAGCAATTTTCGGGACGGAACCACAGATACGCAGTATTTT
TRBV7-9	TRBJ1-2	.	.	CASSLYNGNSGNTF	TGTGCCAGCAGCTTATATAACGGGAACTCTGGAAACACCTTC
TRBV3-1	TRBJ1-2	few	TRBD1	CASSQGQTNYGYTF	TGTGCCAGCAGCCAGGGACAGACCAACTATGGCTACACCTTC
TRBV29-1	TRBJ1-1	many	TRBD1	CSVLGTGAGTEAFF	TGCAGCGTACTCGGGACAGGGGCGGGCACTGAAGCTTTCTTT
TRBV15	TRBJ2-5	once	.	CATSMMAGETQYF	TGTGCCACCAGCATGATGGCGGGGGAGACCCAGTACTTC
TRBV20-1	TRBJ2-3	.	TRBD1	CSAEGQAVGDTQYF	TGCAGTGCTGAGGGACAGGCCGTTGGAGATACGCAGTATTTT
TRBV19	TRBJ1-5	.	.	CASSIGVSYQPQHF	TGTGCCAGTAGTATTGGTGTCAGCTATCAGCCCCAGCATTTT
TRBV9	TRBJ2-3	.	.	CASSVALDTQYF	TGTGCCAGCAGCGTAGCTCTCGATACGCAGTATTTT
TRBV6-1	TRBJ1-3	.	.	CASPDSGNTIYF	TGTGCCAGCCCCGACTCTGGAAACACCATATATTTT
TRBV6-5	TRBJ2-5	few	.	CASSPSVYFKQETQYF	TGTGCCAGCAGTCCATCAGTCTACTTTAAACAAGAGACCCAGTACTTC
TRBV20-1	TRBJ2-7	.	TRBD2	CSDIQRGQYF	TGCAGTGATATACAGCGGGGGCAGTACTTC
TRBV6-5	TRBJ2-5	.	.	CASSYNGGWETQYF	TGTGCCAGCAGTTACAATGGTGGGTGGGAGACCCAGTACTTC
TRBV2	TRBJ1-5	.	TRBD1	CAASGTGRFEQPQHF	TGTGCCGCAAGCGGGACAGGGAGATTTGAGCAGCCCCAGCATTTT
TRBV9	TRBJ1-1	many	.	CASSVVGQVGRNTEAFF	TGTGCCAGCAGCGTAGTTGGGCAGGTTGGTCGGAACACTGAAGCTTTCTTT
TRBV7-3	TRBJ2-3	many	.	CASSSSTDTQYF	TGTGCCAGCAGCTCTAGCACAGATACGCAGTATTTT
TRBV6-5	TRBJ1-6	many	.	CASSYSEGSSPLHF	TGTGCCAGCAGTTACTCGGAGGGTTCTTCACCCCTCCACTTT
TRBV12-3/TRBV12-4	TRBJ2-7	many	TRBD2	CASRAGGFEQYF	TGTGCCAGCCGAGCGGGAGGGTTCGAGCAGTACTTC
TRBV5-8	TRBJ2-2	many	TRBD2	CASNPSGRSDTGELFF	TGTGCCAGCAACCCGAGCGGGAGGTCGGACACCGGGGAGCTGTTTTTT
TRBV7-3	TRBJ1-2	.	.	CASSLTGGAHYGYTF	TGTGCCAGCAGCTTAACGGGCGGAGCCCACTATGGCTACACCTTC
TRBV20-1	TRBJ2-7	few	TRBD1	CSADEPGQGGYEQYF	TGCAGTGCCGACGAACCGGGACAGGGAGGATACGAGCAGTACTTC